Presented here are 10 T cell receptor beta chains from one specimen sequenced in a study of OX40 agonist ivuxolimab in advanced cancers. Repertoires were generated with immunoSEQ multiplex PCR, while TCRdb's copy carries only in-frame clones and drops some. The sample has some 110,000 clones, about 94% seen once; the top ten hold less than 0.2%. The sequencing used CD4+ or CD8+ T cells sorted from blood, collected in a trial of the OX40 agonist ivuxolimab. Every receptor here comes from an adult with an advanced solid tumor such as melanoma, head and neck, liver or kidney cancer.

J is TRBJ2-3 and V is TRBV7-2; no clear D gene. The CDR3 extends over 15 amino acids. Trimming pared 4 bases from V and 0 bases from J, leaving 11 bases between. Germline V gene lookup returns CDR1 SGHTA and CDR2 FQGNSA. As DNA, the CDR3 is TGTGCCAGCAGCTCCCCGTACCCTAGCACAGATACGCAGTATTTT. Translated, it gives CASSSPYPSTDTQYF.

The chain carries TRBV6-5 and TRBJ2-7; maybe TRBD2 (5 bases). Germline CDR1 MNHEY, CDR2 SVGAGI. V lost 0 bases, J lost 6 bases, and 12 bases lay in between. There are 14 residues in the CDR3. CDR3 residues: CASSYSRGSGEQYF. CDR3 DNA sequence: TGTGCCAGCAGTTACTCGAGAGGGTCCGGCGAGCAGTACTTC.

Here the CDR3 reads CASSARGSSSYEQYF. The CDR3 DNA sequence: TGCGCCAGCAGTGCCCGGGGGTCCAGCTCCTACGAGCAGTACTTC. V usage is TRBV10-1 and J usage is TRBJ2-7; D is perhaps TRBD2 (6 bases). CDR3 length equals 15 residues. Looked up from germline, CDR1 is WNHNN and CDR2 is SYGVQD (reference sequence). The ends were cut back, 4 bases at V and 0 bases at J, with 13 bases in the middle.

V usage is TRBV4-2 and J usage is TRBJ1-1; 7 bases are shared with TRBD1. V lost 5 bases and J lost 1; bases outside the gene matches: 4. Per the germline V gene, CDR1 is LGHNA and CDR2 is YNFKEQ. The length of the CDR3 is 14 residues. The CDR3 sequence is CASSFGTENTEAFF. The DNA for the CDR3 is TGTGCCAGCAGCTTCGGGACAGAGAACACTGAAGCTTTCTTT.

The chain uses TRBV15 and TRBJ2-2, with TRBD1 identical over 7 bases. The length of the CDR3 is 16 residues. Germline CDR1 is LNHNV and CDR2 is YYDKDF (reference sequence). V trimming: 0 bases; J trimming: 2 bases; junction bases outside the gene matches: 3. The CDR3, as DNA: TGTGCCACCAGCAGAGAAAGGGGGCTTAACACCGGGGAGCTGTTTTTT. It specifies CATSRERGLNTGELFF.

CDR3 bases: TGCGCCAGCAGCTTGTGGGCTGCGAACACCGGGGAGCTGTTTTTT. It specifies CASSLWAANTGELFF. V is TRBV5-1 and J is TRBJ2-2; D unclear. The germline V gene encodes CDR1 SGHRS and CDR2 YFSETQ. The CDR3 loop spans 15 amino acids. V was shortened by 1 base and J by 0 bases, with 7 bases between the two germline ends.

The V call is TRBV7-9, the J call TRBJ2-7, with 9 bases lining up with TRBD1. J lost 6 bases, V lost 8 bases, and 8 bases had no gene match. This CDR3 has 13 amino acids. Germline values: CDR1 SEHNR, CDR2 FQNEAQ (reference sequence). CDR3 residues: CASSHRDRAEQYF. The DNA of the CDR3 is TGTGCCAGCTCGCACCGGGACAGGGCCGAGCAGTACTTC.

The chain is built from TRBV2 and TRBJ2-7; D might be TRBD1 (6 bases). This CDR3 is built from 14 residues. Germline lookup yields CDR1 SNHLY and CDR2 FYNNEI. Trimming took 6 bases from V and 2 from J, leaving 14 bases between them. The chain's CDR3 is CASRGTRLTYEQYF. Here the CDR3 DNA reads TGTGCCAGCAGAGGGACACGACTAACCTACGAGCAGTACTTC.

This clone was detected once. The chain couples TRBV19 to TRBJ1-5; 7 positions agree with TRBD1. Germline V gene sequence: CDR1 LNHDA, CDR2 SQIVND (reference sequence). The ends lost 10 bases at V and 5 bases at J; junction bases unmatched: 5. CDR3 length: 12 amino acids. The CDR3 sequence is CATRQGDQPQHF. Here the CDR3 DNA reads TGTGCCACCAGACAGGGCGATCAGCCCCAGCATTTT.

The J gene is TRBJ2-5, the V gene TRBV4-2; the D gene is possibly TRBD1 (6 bases). This CDR3 contains 17 residues. Germline CDR1 is LGHNA and CDR2 is YNFKEQ. The V end lost 2 bases, the J end lost 2 bases, and 18 bases lay between the germline ends. CDR3: CASSQWGQRTQQETQYF. CDR3 in DNA: TGTGCCAGCAGCCAATGGGGGCAGCGGACACAACAAGAGACCCAGTACTTC.